The T cell receptor beta chain described here comes from a study of blood T cell repertoires in COVID-19. Germline loops: CDR1 MGHRA, CDR2 YSYEKL. Trimming at V came to 0 bases and at J to 1 base, leaving 8 bases not matched to a gene. The CDR3 is 17 residues long. Authors' data handling: It was from reference gene primer amplification that nucleated cell counts were estimated. Assay used: immunoSEQ multiplex PCR; TCRdb lists only in-frame clones, some missing. That table supplies the V and J calls and clone size; D and trimming were determined from the DNA. The sample has 270,000 or so clones; about nine tenths are singletons.

Sequencing was carried out using PBMCs or T cells enriched from blood (not recorded which). The sequence came from a woman aged 40 to 49 with acute COVID-19. This chain connects TRBV4-1 to TRBJ2-7; 8 bases are a match to TRBD2. CDR3 DNA: TGCGCCAGCAGCCAAGAGTGGGGACTAGGGGGATCCTACGAGCAGTACTTC. Translated, it gives CASSQEWGLGGSYEQYF.